The 8 T cell receptor beta chains below all came from one sample that was sequenced in a study of T-cell reconstitution after alpha-beta-depleted transplantation in children. It was with unique molecular identifiers that the TCRbeta library was prepared. TCRdb reanalysed the PCR reads using MiXCR and keeps one entry per CDR3 protein. The sample contains more than 400,000 distinct CDR3 sequences, 10% to 12% of which appear only once. Sequences were derived from PBMCs, mostly from graft donor cells, sampled 180 days after TCRalphabeta/CD19-depleted stem cell transplant. These receptors were taken from a female patient younger than 10 who had a stem cell transplant for aplastic anemia, so the T cells may come from the graft donor.

In this sample, this clonotype turned up a few times. This chain links TRBV2 with TRBJ2-2; unclear D gene. Per germline, CDR1 SNHLY and CDR2 FYNNEI. The CDR3 spans 18 residues. With 2 bases removed from V and 0 bases from J, the gap between germline ends came to 16 bases. The CDR3 DNA sequence: TGTGCCAGCAGTGAAACTCATAGGTACTACACGAACACCGGGGAGCTGTTTTTT. As protein: CASSETHRYYTNTGELFF.

The genes are TRBV15 and TRBJ2-3; 7 bases match TRBD1. This CDR3 spans 15 amino acids. The germline V gene has CDR1 LNHNV and CDR2 YYDKDF (reference sequence). The junction had 6 bases not matched to a gene; V was cut back by 1 base and J by 5 bases. Here the CDR3 DNA reads TGTGCCACCAGCAGAGGACAGGGAAGGGTAGATACGCAGTATTTT. Encoded protein: CATSRGQGRVDTQYF.

The rearrangement links TRBV7-2 to TRBJ2-5, with a possible D match to TRBD1 (6 bases). This CDR3 has 16 amino acids. CDR1 SGHTA and CDR2 FQGNSA come from the germline V gene. The V end was cut by 3 bases, the J end by 5 bases, with 19 bases between. CDR3 in DNA: TGTGCCAGCAGCTTTTCCGGGACAACAAAAGGGGAGACCCAGTACTTC. Its protein is CASSFSGTTKGETQYF.

This clonotype was picked up a small number of times. This chain links TRBV20-1 with TRBJ2-1, with D unclear. V lost 6 bases and J 9 bases, leaving 9 bases between the germline ends. This CDR3 has 10 residues. From germline, CDR1 is DFQATT and CDR2 SNEGSKA (reference sequence). The CDR3 bases are TGCAGTGCGGTGGGAACTGAGCAGTTCTTC. Amino acids: CSAVGTEQFF.

This clonotype occurred a few times. The CDR3 sequence: CAISEGTGVWTEAFF. In DNA, the CDR3 is TGTGCCATCAGTGAGGGGACAGGGGTATGGACTGAAGCTTTCTTT. The chain recombines TRBV10-3 with TRBJ1-1; 10 nucleotides match TRBD1. The trim removed 2 bases at V and 5 bases at J, leaving 5 bases unmatched. Germline CDR1 reads ENHRY; CDR2 reads SYGVKD. The CDR3 spans 15 residues.

In DNA, the CDR3 is TGTGCCAGCAGTGAAGCGAGAAACAATGAGCAGTTCTTC. This translates into CASSEARNNEQFF. The V and J genes are TRBV6-1 and TRBJ2-1, with D uncertain. In germline, CDR1 is MNHNS, CDR2 SASEGT. V gave up 0 bases and J gave up 5 bases, with 5 bases separating them. The CDR3 is made up of 13 amino acids.

A few counts support this clonotype. The V gene is TRBV27, the J gene TRBJ2-3; D is unresolved. Trimming took off 10 bases at V and 0 bases at J, with 14 bases between the two ends. CDR3 length equals 14 residues. Germline values: CDR1 MNHEY, CDR2 SMNVEV (reference sequence). This CDR3 is CAISDGTSTDTQYF. The CDR3 DNA follows: TGTGCCATTTCGGACGGAACTAGCACAGATACGCAGTATTTT.

The chain is built from TRBV12-3 or TRBV12-4 and TRBJ2-5; 7 nucleotides line up with TRBD2. The CDR3 contains 16 residues. With 6 bases clipped from V and 5 bases from J, the junction kept 15 bases outside the gene matches. CDR3 amino acids: CASSPVADPGGETQYF. DNA of the CDR3: TGTGCCAGCAGCCCCGTAGCGGACCCGGGGGGTGAGACCCAGTACTTC.